These 5 T cell receptor beta chains were sequenced from one sample in a study of T cell changes during pregnancy in multiple sclerosis (dated by TCRdb to between 2019 and 2020). Library construction relied on the immunoSEQ multiplex PCR assay. This immuneACCESS table, as held by TCRdb, lists in-frame sequences with V and J called but not all clones. Of the missing ones, under half trace to an unresolved V gene in checked studies; the others have no known cause. The sample table lists nearly 50,000 clones, about 93% of them with a count of one. The top ten hold roughly 0.5% of the sample. The sequencing here drew on CD4+ T cells from peripheral blood mononuclear cells, taken in the first trimester of pregnancy. Source of these receptors: a female donor with multiple sclerosis, enrolled in a pregnancy study.

The J gene is TRBJ1-2, the V gene TRBV19, with 7 bases fitting TRBD1. J lost 2 bases, V lost 9 bases, and 3 bases had no gene match. The CDR3 is 12 residues long. Germline CDR1 LNHDA, CDR2 SQIVND (reference sequence). CDR3 bases: TGTGCCAGCAGGGGGTCGAACTATGGCTACACCTTC. Amino acids: CASRGSNYGYTF.

V usage is TRBV6-1 and J usage is TRBJ1-2; D ambiguous. Trimming took off 0 bases at V and 2 bases at J, with 13 bases between the two ends. The CDR3 totals 16 residues. Per the germline V gene, CDR1 is MNHNS and CDR2 is SASEGT. The CDR3 DNA reads TGTGCCAGCAGTGAAGCGGGCAGTCCTTCGAACTATGGCTACACCTTC. Amino acids: CASSEAGSPSNYGYTF.

This chain links TRBV7-2 with TRBJ2-3, with D perhaps TRBD2 (5 bases). Germline CDR1 SGHTA, CDR2 FQGNSA. V shed 9 bases and J shed 5 bases, with 15 bases lying between them. The CDR3 runs 13 residues. CDR3 residues: CARGSNWEDTQYF. The CDR3 DNA follows: TGTGCCAGAGGGAGCAATTGGGAAGATACGCAGTATTTT.

The rearrangement uses TRBV6-1 and TRBJ2-5; 9 positions agree with TRBD2. Germline CDR1 MNHNS, CDR2 SASEGT. The CDR3 length is 15 residues. V shed 9 bases and J 3 bases; nucleotides not matched to a gene: 11. The CDR3 loop reads CASSYRASGEETQYF. The CDR3, as DNA: TGTGCCAGTTCGTATCGGGCTAGCGGGGAAGAGACCCAGTACTTC.

The chain links TRBV4-1 to TRBJ2-2; tentatively, D is TRBD1 (5 bases). V lost 3 bases to trimming and J lost 5 bases, with 16 bases between them. Germline lookup yields CDR1 MGHRA and CDR2 YSYEKL. CDR3 size: 16 residues. CDR3 nucleotide sequence: TGCGCCAGCAGCCACGAAGATCGGGCAGGGACCGGGGAGCTGTTTTTT. It is translated as CASSHEDRAGTGELFF.